The clone carrying this T cell receptor beta chain was seen ten or more times. No antigen is known for it. This record comes from a study of T cells in Graves' hyperthyroidism and ophthalmopathy. With 0 bases removed from V and 4 bases from J, the gap between germline ends came to 12 bases. The CDR3 totals 14 residues. Germline assignment: CDR1 DFQATT and CDR2 SNEGSKA (reference sequence). Researchers amplified the TCR beta CDR3 regions from RNA transcripts. A first-round RT-PCR of the TCR CDR3 used the HTBI primer set. TCRdb reanalysed the multiplex PCR reads using MiXCR and keeps one entry per CDR3 protein. The data contain about 420,000 distinct CDR3 sequences, 15% to 18% of them singletons. Study outcomes and limitations: In blood, most of the thyroid clonotypes expanded above 0.001 were also present. Ophthalmopathy onset followed model prediction by a median approximately seven months.

The J gene is TRBJ1-1, the V gene TRBV20-1; the D gene is possibly TRBD1 (5 bases). The sequenced material came from blood. The TCR was taken from a woman aged 18-29 years with Graves' hyperthyroidism. CDR3 residues: CSAREGNRITEAFF. In DNA, the CDR3 is TGCAGTGCTAGAGAAGGCAACAGGATCACTGAAGCTTTCTTT.